One and the same sample provided the 17 T cell receptor beta chains below, sequenced in a study of blood T cell repertoires in COVID-19. The protocol was immunoSEQ multiplex PCR, while the TCRdb copy is restricted to in-frame clones and leaves out a portion. The sample includes 200,000 to 250,000 clones, 65% to 85% of them seen just once. Sequenced: peripheral blood. These receptors all come from a human donor in a cohort sampled during active COVID-19.

The chain couples TRBV4-1 to TRBJ2-1; the match to TRBD2 covers 12 bases. The V gene's germline CDR1 is MGHRA and CDR2 YSYEKL. CDR3 length: 19 residues. Unmatched junction bases numbered 10, after V lost 4 bases and J lost 0 bases. CDR3 amino acids: CASSPKGLAGPSSYNEQFF. CDR3 bases: TGCGCCAGCAGCCCCAAAGGACTAGCGGGGCCTAGCTCCTACAATGAGCAGTTCTTC.

This rearrangement joins TRBV3-1 (or the pseudogene TRBV3-2) to TRBJ2-7, with a tentative D call TRBD1 (5 bases). CDR1 is LGHDT and CDR2 is YNNKEL in the germline V gene (reference sequence). Trimming pared 0 bases from V and 4 bases from J, leaving 16 bases between. CDR3 size: 16 residues. The CDR3 loop is CASSQDLLTVGYEQYF. The CDR3 bases are TGTGCCAGCAGCCAAGATCTCCTGACAGTGGGGTACGAGCAGTACTTC.

The chain links TRBV24-1 to TRBJ2-3; D is perhaps TRBD2 (5 bases). The V and J ends lost 0 bases and 2 bases respectively, with 14 bases between them. The length of the CDR3 is 17 residues. Germline V CDR1 and CDR2: KGHDR, SFDVKD. The chain's CDR3 is CATSDLTSGSLTDTQYF. CDR3 DNA sequence: TGTGCCACCAGTGATTTGACCAGCGGATCCCTCACAGATACGCAGTATTTT.

V usage is TRBV6-5 and J usage is TRBJ2-1; D possibly corresponds to TRBD2 (5 bases). The CDR3 has 15 amino acids. Germline-derived CDR1 and CDR2 are MNHEY and SVGAGI. V was pared by 4 bases and J by 2 bases, with 12 bases between. Written as DNA, the CDR3 is TGTGCCAGCAGTTTCAGGACCGGGACCTACAATGAGCAGTTCTTC. This gives the protein CASSFRTGTYNEQFF.

This clone turned up a few times. This chain connects TRBV6-6 to TRBJ2-3; 7 positions match TRBD2. The trim removed 4 bases at V and 6 bases at J, leaving 13 bases unmatched. Germline V gene data show CDR1 as MNHNY and CDR2 as SVGAGI (reference sequence). The CDR3 is made up of 16 amino acids. CDR3 sequence: CASSLTGLAVPDTQYF. The CDR3 DNA reads as TGTGCCAGCAGTTTGACTGGGCTAGCGGTGCCGGATACGCAGTATTTT.

Only a few counts were recorded for this clone. The V and J genes are TRBV7-2 and TRBJ2-7, with TRBD2 identical over 12 bases. This CDR3 has 17 amino acids. CDR1 is SGHTA, CDR2 FQGNSA, per germline. The ends lost 2 bases at V and 10 bases at J; junction bases unmatched: 15. The chain's CDR3 is CASSLPQGIGLAGPQYF. DNA of the CDR3: TGTGCCAGCAGCTTACCCCAGGGGATAGGACTAGCGGGGCCTCAGTACTTC.

The chain links TRBV30 to TRBJ2-4, with D hard to call. Germline V gene lookup returns CDR1 GTSNPN and CDR2 SVGIG (reference sequence). This CDR3 region has 15 residues. The CDR3 DNA is TGTGCGTTCCTAATCCCGGAGTGGGCCAAAAACATTCAGTACTTC. It encodes CAFLIPEWAKNIQYF.

This chain connects TRBV28 to TRBJ1-2; TRBD1 aligns across 7 bases. The V segment lost 6 bases and the J segment 2 bases; nucleotides outside the gene matches: 6. The CDR3 has 14 amino acids. Germline CDR1 reads MDHEN; CDR2 reads SYDVKM. CDR3 region: CASSNGQANYGYTF. CDR3 nucleotide sequence: TGTGCCAGCAGCAACGGACAGGCAAACTATGGCTACACCTTC.

The rearrangement uses TRBV4-1 and TRBJ1-2; possible D gene TRBD1, 5 bases. V lost 2 bases and J lost 7, with 14 bases in between. The CDR3 loop spans 14 amino acids. The germline V gene has CDR1 MGHRA and CDR2 YSYEKL. CDR3 sequence: CASSQIRGSGGYTF. CDR3 in DNA: TGCGCCAGCAGCCAAATTCGGGGGTCGGGTGGCTACACCTTC.

The rearrangement links TRBV6-5 to TRBJ1-2, with D possibly being TRBD1 (6 bases). Per the germline V gene, CDR1 is MNHEY and CDR2 is SVGAGI. V was cut by 7 bases and J by 5 bases, with 11 bases left in between. The CDR3 sequence is 12 residues long. The CDR3 DNA sequence: TGTGCCAGCACTACCACAGGGTATGGCTACACCTTC. As protein: CASTTTGYGYTF.

The chain uses TRBV20-1 and TRBJ1-6, with D possibly being TRBD1 (6 bases). V was trimmed by 3 bases and J by 10 bases, leaving 13 bases between them. The germline V gene has CDR1 DFQATT and CDR2 SNEGSKA (reference sequence). The CDR3 sequence is 13 residues long. This CDR3 reads CSASFQTGSPLHF. The DNA for the CDR3 is TGCAGTGCTAGTTTCCAGACAGGATCACCCCTCCACTTT.

This clone showed up just a few times. The rearrangement joins TRBV6-5 to TRBJ1-2, with D possibly TRBD1 on 6 matching bases. Trimming removed 5 bases from V and 4 bases from J, with 14 bases in between. This CDR3 contains 14 residues. Germline-derived CDR1 and CDR2 are MNHEY and SVGAGI. The CDR3 is CASSPAGASYGYTF. Written as DNA, the CDR3 is TGTGCCAGCAGTCCTGCAGGGGCCAGCTATGGCTACACCTTC.

The genes are TRBV7-2 and TRBJ2-7, with D maybe TRBD2 (6 bases). Between the trimmed V and J ends, which lost 0 bases and 3 bases, there was a span of 12 bases. CDR3 length equals 15 residues. The germline V gene encodes CDR1 SGHTA and CDR2 FQGNSA. The CDR3: CASSLAAGRDYEQYF. The DNA of the CDR3 is TGTGCCAGCAGCTTAGCGGCGGGAAGGGACTACGAGCAGTACTTC.

The chain employs TRBV2 and TRBJ1-1; TRBD1 might be the D (5 bases). This CDR3 contains 14 residues. The germline V gene encodes CDR1 SNHLY and CDR2 FYNNEI. V shed 6 bases and J shed 6 bases, with 17 bases lying between them. CDR3 in DNA: TGTGCCAGCAGCGTCGAAAAAAGGGGCCCTGAAGCTTTCTTT. Protein product: CASSVEKRGPEAFF.

V is TRBV10-3 and J is TRBJ1-5; TRBD1 matches 7 bases. J lost 4 bases, V lost 4 bases, and 4 bases had no gene match. The CDR3 has 14 residues. From germline, CDR1 is ENHRY and CDR2 SYGVKD. CDR3 sequence (DNA): TGTGCCATCAGTGGAGGACAGGCTAATCAGCCCCAGCATTTT. Its translation: CAISGGQANQPQHF.

This rearrangement joins TRBV7-3 to TRBJ1-1; 12 nucleotides align to TRBD1. From germline, CDR1 is SGHTA and CDR2 FQGTGA. The CDR3 extends over 15 amino acids. The J segment lost 6 bases and the V segment lost 5 bases, leaving 7 bases of the junction unmatched. CDR3 coding DNA: TGTGCCAGCAGCCCTGGGACAGGGGGCGTATCTGAAGCTTTCTTT. Translated: CASSPGTGGVSEAFF.

The chain carries TRBV2 and TRBJ2-5; D uncertain. The V gene lost 4 bases and the J gene lost 3 bases, with 3 bases spanning the gap. This CDR3 has 11 amino acids. CDR1 and CDR2 from the germline V gene are SNHLY and FYNNEI. The CDR3 here is CASSAKETQYF. In DNA, the CDR3 is TGTGCCAGCAGTGCAAAAGAGACCCAGTACTTC.